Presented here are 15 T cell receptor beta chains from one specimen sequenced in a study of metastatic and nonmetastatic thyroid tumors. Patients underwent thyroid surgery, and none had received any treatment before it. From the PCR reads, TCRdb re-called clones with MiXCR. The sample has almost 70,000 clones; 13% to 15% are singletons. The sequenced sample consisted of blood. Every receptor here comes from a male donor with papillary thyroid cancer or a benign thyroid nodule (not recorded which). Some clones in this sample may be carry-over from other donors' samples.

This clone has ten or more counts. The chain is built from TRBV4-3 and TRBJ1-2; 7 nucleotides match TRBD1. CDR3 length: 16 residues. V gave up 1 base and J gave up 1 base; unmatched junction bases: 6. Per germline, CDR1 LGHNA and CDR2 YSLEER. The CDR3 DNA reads TGCGCCAGCAGCCAAGCCGGACAGGCGGGTAACTATGGCTACACCTTC. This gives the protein CASSQAGQAGNYGYTF.

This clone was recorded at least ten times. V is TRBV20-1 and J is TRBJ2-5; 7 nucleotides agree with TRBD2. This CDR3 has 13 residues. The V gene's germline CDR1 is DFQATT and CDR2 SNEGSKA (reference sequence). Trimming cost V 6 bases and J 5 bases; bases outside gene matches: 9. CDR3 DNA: TGCAGTGCCCAGAGCGGGGCGGGGGAGACCCAGTACTTC. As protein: CSAQSGAGETQYF.

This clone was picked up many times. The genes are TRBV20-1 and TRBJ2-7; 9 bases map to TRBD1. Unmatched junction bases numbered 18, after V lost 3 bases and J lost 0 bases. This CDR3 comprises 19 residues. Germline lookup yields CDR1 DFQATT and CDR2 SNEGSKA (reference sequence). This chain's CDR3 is CSARPTSGTGRGSSYEQYF. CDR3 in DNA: TGCAGTGCTAGGCCCACATCCGGGACAGGGAGGGGAAGCTCCTACGAGCAGTACTTC.

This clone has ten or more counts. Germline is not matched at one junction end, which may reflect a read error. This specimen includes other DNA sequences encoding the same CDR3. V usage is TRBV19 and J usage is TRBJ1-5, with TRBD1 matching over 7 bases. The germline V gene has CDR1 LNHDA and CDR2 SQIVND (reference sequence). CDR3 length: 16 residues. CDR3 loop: CASSIGRDRYNQPQHF. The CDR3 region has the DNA TGTGCTAGTAGTATCGGCAGGGACAGATACAATCAGCCCCAGCATTTT.

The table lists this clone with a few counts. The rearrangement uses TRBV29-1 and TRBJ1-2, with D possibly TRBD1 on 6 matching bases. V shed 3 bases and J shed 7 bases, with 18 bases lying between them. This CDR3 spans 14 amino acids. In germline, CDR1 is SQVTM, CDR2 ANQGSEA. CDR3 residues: CSVEGLSGGSGYTF. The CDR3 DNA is TGCAGCGTTGAGGGCCTCTCTGGGGGCTCTGGCTACACCTTC. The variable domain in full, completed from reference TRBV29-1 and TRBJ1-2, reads SAVISQKPSRDICQRGTSLTIQCQVDSQVTMMFWYRQQPGQSLTLIATANQGSEATYESGFVIDKFPISRPNLTFSTLTVSNMSPEDSSIYLCSVEGLSGGSGYTFGSGTRLTVV.

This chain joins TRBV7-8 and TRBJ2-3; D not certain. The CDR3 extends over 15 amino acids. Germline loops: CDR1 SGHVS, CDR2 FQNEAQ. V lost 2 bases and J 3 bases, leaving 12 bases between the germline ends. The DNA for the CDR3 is TGTGCCAGCAGCTTAAGTGTGACGGGTACAGATACGCAGTATTTT. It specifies CASSLSVTGTDTQYF.

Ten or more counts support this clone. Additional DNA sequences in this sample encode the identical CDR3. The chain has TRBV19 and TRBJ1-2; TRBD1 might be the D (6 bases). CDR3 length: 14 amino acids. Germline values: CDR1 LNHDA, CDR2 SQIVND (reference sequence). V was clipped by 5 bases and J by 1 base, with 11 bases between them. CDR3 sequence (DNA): TGTGCCAGTAGTCGGGGGGCCAGTAACTATGGCTACACCTTC. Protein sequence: CASSRGASNYGYTF. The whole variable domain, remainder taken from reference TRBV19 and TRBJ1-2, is DGGITQSPKYLFRKEGQNVTLSCEQNLNHDAMYWYRQDPGQGLRLIYYSQIVNDFQKGDIAEGYSVSREKKESFPLTVTSAQKNPTAFYLCASSRGASNYGYTFGSGTRLTVV.

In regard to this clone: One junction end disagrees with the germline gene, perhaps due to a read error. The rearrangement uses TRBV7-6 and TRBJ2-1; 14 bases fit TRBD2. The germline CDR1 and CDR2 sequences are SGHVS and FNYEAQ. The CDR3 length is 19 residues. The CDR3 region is CASSPSGTSGSLIGNEQFF. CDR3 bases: TGTGCTAGCAGCCCGTCAGGGACTAGCGGGAGTTTGATTGGAAATGAGCAGTTCTTC.

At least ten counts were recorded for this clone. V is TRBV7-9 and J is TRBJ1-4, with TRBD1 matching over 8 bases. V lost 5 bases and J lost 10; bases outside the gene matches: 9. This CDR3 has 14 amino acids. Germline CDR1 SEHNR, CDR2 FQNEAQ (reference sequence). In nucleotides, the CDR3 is TGTGCCAGCAGCCCTCGGGACAGGCTAGTAAAACTGTTTTTT. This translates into CASSPRDRLVKLFF. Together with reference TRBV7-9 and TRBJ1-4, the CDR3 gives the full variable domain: DTGVSQNPRHKITKRGQNVTFRCDPISEHNRLYWYRQTLGQGPEFLTYFQNEAQLEKSRLLSDRFSAERPKGSFSTLEIQRTEQGDSAMYLCASSPRDRLVKLFFGSGTQLSVL.

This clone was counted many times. The CDR3 sequence: CASGLVRHISGRRKYEQYF. The CDR3 DNA sequence: TGTGCTAGTGGTTTGGTACGACACATTAGCGGGAGGCGAAAGTACGAGCAGTACTTC. The V gene is TRBV12-5, the J gene TRBJ2-7, with 10 positions matching TRBD2. Germline V gives CDR1 LGHNT, CDR2 FRNRAP. The CDR3 has 19 residues. J lost 4 bases, V lost 0 bases, and 15 bases had no gene match.

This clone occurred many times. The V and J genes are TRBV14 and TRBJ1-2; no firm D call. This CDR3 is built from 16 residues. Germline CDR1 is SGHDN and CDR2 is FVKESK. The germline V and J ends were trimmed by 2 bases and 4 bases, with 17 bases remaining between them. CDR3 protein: CASSQTAGFTSYGYTF. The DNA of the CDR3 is TGTGCCAGCAGCCAAACGGCGGGGTTTACTAGCTATGGCTACACCTTC.

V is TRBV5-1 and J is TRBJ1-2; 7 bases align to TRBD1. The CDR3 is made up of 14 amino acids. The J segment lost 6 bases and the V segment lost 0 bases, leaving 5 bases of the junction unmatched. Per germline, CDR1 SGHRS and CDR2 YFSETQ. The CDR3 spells CASSLADRVDGYTF. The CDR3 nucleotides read TGCGCCAGCAGCTTGGCCGACAGGGTGGATGGCTACACCTTC.

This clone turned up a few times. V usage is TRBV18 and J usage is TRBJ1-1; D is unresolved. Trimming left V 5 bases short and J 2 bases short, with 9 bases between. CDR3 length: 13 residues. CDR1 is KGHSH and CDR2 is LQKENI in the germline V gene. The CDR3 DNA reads TGTGCCAGCTCAATAGAGGAAAACACTGAAGCTTTCTTT. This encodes CASSIEENTEAFF.

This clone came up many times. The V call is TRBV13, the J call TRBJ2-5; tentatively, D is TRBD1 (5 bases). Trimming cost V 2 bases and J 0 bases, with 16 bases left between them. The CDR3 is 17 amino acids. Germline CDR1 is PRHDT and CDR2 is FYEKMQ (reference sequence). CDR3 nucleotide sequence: TGTGCCAGCAGCTTAAGTTCCCGGCGCAGGGACCAAGAGACCCAGTACTTC. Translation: CASSLSSRRRDQETQYF. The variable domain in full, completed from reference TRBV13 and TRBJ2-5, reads AAGVIQSPRHLIKEKRETATLKCYPIPRHDTVYWYQQGPGQDPQFLISFYEKMQSDKGSIPDRFSAQQFSDYHSELNMSSLELGDSALYFCASSLSSRRRDQETQYFGPGTRLLVL.

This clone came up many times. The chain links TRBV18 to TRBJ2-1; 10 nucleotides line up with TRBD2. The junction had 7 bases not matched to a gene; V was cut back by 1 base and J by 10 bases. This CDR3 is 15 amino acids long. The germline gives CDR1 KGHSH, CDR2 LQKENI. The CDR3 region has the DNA TGTGCCAGCTCACCACGGACTAGCGGAGCAGGGGAGCAGTTCTTC. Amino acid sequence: CASSPRTSGAGEQFF.